These 26 T cell receptor beta chains were sequenced from one sample in a study of OX40 agonist ivuxolimab in advanced cancers. Clones were sequenced by immunoSEQ multiplex PCR, and TCRdb holds only the in-frame ones, with some missing. The profile shows 70,000 or so clones, around 80% of them singletons. Specimen: CD4+ or CD8+ T cells sorted from blood, collected in a trial of the OX40 agonist ivuxolimab. These receptors were taken from an adult with an advanced solid tumor such as melanoma, head and neck, liver or kidney cancer.

The chain uses TRBV27 and TRBJ1-5; no firm D call. V was cut by 6 bases and J by 0 bases, with 6 bases left in between. The CDR3 is 13 amino acids. Germline V lookup: CDR1 MNHEY, CDR2 SMNVEV (reference sequence). The CDR3 region has the DNA TGTGCCAGCAGCAAGTATAGCAATCAGCCCCAGCATTTT. This encodes CASSKYSNQPQHF.

V usage is TRBV7-3 and J usage is TRBJ2-5, with 7 bases matching TRBD2. Germline V CDR1 and CDR2: SGHTA, FQGTGA. J gave up 9 bases and V 2 bases, and 6 bases lay outside the gene matches. The CDR3 is made up of 13 amino acids. CDR3 nucleotide sequence: TGTGCCAGCAGCTTAGTCGGGGGGAGGGCCCAGTACTTC. This codes for CASSLVGGRAQYF.

V gene TRBV2 combines with J gene TRBJ2-7; D remains ambiguous. The germline CDR1 and CDR2 sequences are SNHLY and FYNNEI. The CDR3 is 12 residues long. Trimming removed 7 bases at V and 3 bases at J, with 10 bases between. CDR3 region: CASKTEYYEQYF. The DNA for the CDR3 is TGTGCCAGCAAAACGGAATACTACGAGCAGTACTTC.

The rearrangement joins TRBV27 to TRBJ1-5; 8 nucleotides match TRBD1. After removal of 6 bases from V and 3 bases from J, the junction contained 10 bases not matched to a gene. CDR1 and CDR2 from the germline V gene are MNHEY and SMNVEV (reference sequence). The CDR3 covers 16 residues. CDR3 DNA sequence: TGTGCCAGCAGATCTACCGGGACAGGTAACAATCAGCCCCAGCATTTT. Translated: CASRSTGTGNNQPQHF.

The rearrangement links TRBV6-6 to TRBJ1-1; D ambiguous. CDR1 and CDR2 from the germline V gene are MNHNY and SVGAGI (reference sequence). The V end was cut by 1 base, the J end by 6 bases, with 6 bases between. This CDR3 has 12 residues. The CDR3 loop reads CASSYFFAEAFF. CDR3 bases: TGTGCCAGCAGTTACTTTTTCGCTGAAGCTTTCTTT.

The V gene is TRBV7-6, the J gene TRBJ2-5; 10 bases match TRBD1. V shed 2 bases, J shed 5 bases, and the junction held 8 bases outside the gene matches. Germline CDR1 and CDR2: SGHVS and FNYEAQ. The CDR3 sequence is 16 residues long. The CDR3 bases are TGTGCCAGCAGCTTACGAGACAGGGGGCTTATCGAGACCCAGTACTTC. Its translation: CASSLRDRGLIETQYF.

CDR3 DNA sequence: TGTGCCAGCAGCTTGCCCTTTTGGGACCGGGGCAATCAGCCCCAGCATTTT. It is translated as CASSLPFWDRGNQPQHF. The chain carries TRBV5-8 and TRBJ1-5; D is possibly TRBD1 (5 bases). Germline lookup yields CDR1 SGHTS and CDR2 YDEGEE. Trimming took off 1 base at V and 2 bases at J, with 16 bases between the two ends. The CDR3 runs 17 residues.

This clone has a single count. V usage is TRBV18 and J usage is TRBJ1-1; no definite D call. The length of the CDR3 is 16 residues. CDR1 is KGHSH and CDR2 is LQKENI in the germline V gene. V gave up 5 bases and J gave up 1 base, with 17 bases separating them. The CDR3 spells CASSNRQAKTNTEAFF. The CDR3 DNA is TGTGCCAGCTCAAACCGGCAGGCCAAAACGAACACTGAAGCTTTCTTT. The entire variable domain, with the rest obtained from reference TRBV18 and TRBJ1-1, is as follows: NAGVMQNPRHLVRRRGQEARLRCSPMKGHSHVYWYRQLPEEGLKFMVYLQKENIIDESGMPKERFSAEFPKEGPSILRIQQVVRGDSAAYFCASSNRQAKTNTEAFFGQGTRLTVV.

CDR3 in amino acids: CASSLESSAGSGNTIYF. The CDR3 coding sequence is TGTGCCAGCAGCTTAGAATCTAGCGCAGGTTCGGGAAACACCATATATTTT. The V gene is TRBV11-2, the J gene TRBJ1-3; D gene unclear. The CDR3 has 17 residues. V lost 0 bases and J 4 bases, leaving 16 bases between the germline ends. The V gene's germline CDR1 is SGHAT and CDR2 FQNNGV.

J is TRBJ2-5 and V is TRBV29-1; the match to TRBD1 covers 7 bases. The CDR3 totals 14 residues. Germline assignment: CDR1 SQVTM and CDR2 ANQGSEA. The J segment lost 5 bases and the V segment lost 0 bases, leaving 6 bases of the junction unmatched. The CDR3 nucleotides are TGCAGCGTTGAAGATACAGGGGATGTGGAGACCCAGTACTTC. Its protein product is CSVEDTGDVETQYF.

V and J are TRBV7-9 and TRBJ2-7, with 7 bases lining up with TRBD2. Germline assignment: CDR1 SEHNR and CDR2 FQNEAQ (reference sequence). CDR3 length equals 17 residues. The V gene end was trimmed by 1 base and the J gene end by 6 bases; junction bases not matched to a gene: 15. This chain's CDR3 is CASSLVDWSGGGGEQYF. CDR3 bases: TGTGCCAGCAGCTTAGTGGATTGGTCTGGCGGGGGTGGCGAGCAGTACTTC.

The chain recombines TRBV2 with TRBJ2-7; 11 bases match TRBD2. CDR3 length: 15 residues. Losses at the gene ends were 5 bases for V and 2 bases for J; bases not matched to a gene: 5. In germline, CDR1 is SNHLY, CDR2 FYNNEI. The CDR3 here is CASSTSGGPTYEQYF. As DNA, the CDR3 is TGTGCCAGCAGTACTAGCGGGGGACCCACCTACGAGCAGTACTTC. The variable domain in full, completed from reference TRBV2 and TRBJ2-7, reads EPEVTQTPSHQVTQMGQEVILRCVPISNHLYFYWYRQILGQKVEFLVSFYNNEISEKSEIFDDQFSVERPDGSNFTLKIRSTKLEDSAMYFCASSTSGGPTYEQYFGPGTRLTVT.

Concerning this clone: Relative to the germline gene, one junction end is altered; a read error may explain this. The CDR3 reads CASSLAENNEQFF. The CDR3 coding sequence is TGTGCCAGCAGCCTAGCGGAGAACAATGAGCAGTTCTTC. The V gene is TRBV7-2, the J gene TRBJ2-1; 7 positions agree with TRBD2. Germline CDR1 SGHTA, CDR2 FQGNSA. This CDR3 spans 13 amino acids.

In its sample, this clone was seen a few times. V and J are TRBV18 and TRBJ2-7; TRBD1 or TRBD2 may be the D gene (5 bases each). Germline CDR1 KGHSH, CDR2 LQKENI. Trimming left V 0 bases short and J 2 bases short, with 11 bases between. The CDR3 spans 15 residues. DNA for the CDR3: TGTGCCAGCTCACCACCAGCCGGGGCCGCCTACGAGCAGTACTTC. Amino acids: CASSPPAGAAYEQYF.

This chain joins TRBV6-1 and TRBJ1-1; TRBD1 is a possible D gene (6 bases). Germline V gene data show CDR1 as MNHNS and CDR2 as SASEGT. Trimming cost V 3 bases and J 3 bases, with 8 bases left between them. This CDR3 comprises 13 residues. CDR3 nucleotide sequence: TGTGCCAGCAGTGATCAGGGGCACACTGAAGCTTTCTTT. It encodes CASSDQGHTEAFF.

V gene TRBV11-1 combines with J gene TRBJ2-1, with 11 bases aligning to TRBD2. V trimming: 3 bases; J trimming: 9 bases; junction bases outside the gene matches: 4. In germline, CDR1 is SGHAT, CDR2 FQDESV (reference sequence). This CDR3 has 14 amino acids. The CDR3 here is CASSLGTSGVEQFF. Here the CDR3 DNA reads TGTGCCAGCAGCTTGGGGACTAGCGGTGTTGAGCAGTTCTTC. Complete variable domain (other parts from reference TRBV11-1 and TRBJ2-1): EAEVAQSPRYKITEKSQAVAFWCDPISGHATLYWYRQILGQGPELLVQFQDESVVDDSQLPKDRFSAERLKGVDSTLKIQPAELGDSAMYLCASSLGTSGVEQFFGPGTRLTVL.

This chain uses TRBV5-1 with TRBJ2-3; 9 bases are a match to TRBD2. The germline gives CDR1 SGHRS, CDR2 YFSETQ. After removal of 4 bases from V and 0 bases from J, the junction contained 6 bases not matched to a gene. The CDR3 runs to 16 residues. The CDR3 bases are TGCGCCAGCAGCCTGGGGGCGGGAGGGAGCACAGATACGCAGTATTTT. It encodes CASSLGAGGSTDTQYF.

The rearrangement links TRBV5-1 to TRBJ2-7, with D maybe TRBD1 (5 bases). This CDR3 is 14 amino acids long. V was shortened by 4 bases and J by 3 bases, with 14 bases between the two germline ends. Germline CDR1 reads SGHRS; CDR2 reads YFSETQ. The CDR3 protein is CASSPRQTDYEQYF. In nucleotides, the CDR3 is TGCGCCAGCAGCCCTAGGCAGACAGACTACGAGCAGTACTTC.

The chain carries TRBV2 and TRBJ2-7; 10 bases match TRBD1. In germline, CDR1 is SNHLY, CDR2 FYNNEI. Trimming at V came to 4 bases and at J to 6 bases, leaving 9 bases not matched to a gene. CDR3 length: 15 residues. The CDR3 loop reads CASSASGTGDSEQYF. The CDR3 coding sequence is TGTGCCAGCAGTGCCTCCGGGACAGGGGATTCCGAGCAGTACTTC.

The rearrangement links TRBV13 to TRBJ2-3; a weak D match, TRBD1 (6 bases). Germline V gene sequence: CDR1 PRHDT, CDR2 FYEKMQ (reference sequence). Trimming took off 3 bases at V and 1 base at J, with 11 bases between the two ends. The CDR3 contains 15 residues. The CDR3 sequence: CASSFQGRGTDTQYF. The DNA of the CDR3 is TGTGCCAGCAGCTTCCAGGGGCGCGGCACAGATACGCAGTATTTT.

V usage is TRBV7-2 and J usage is TRBJ2-7, with 9 bases lining up with TRBD2. The CDR3 has 13 residues. Losses at the gene ends were 2 bases for V and 4 bases for J; bases not matched to a gene: 0. The germline V gene encodes CDR1 SGHTA and CDR2 FQGNSA. The CDR3 sequence is CASSLTSGYEQYF. The CDR3 nucleotides are TGTGCCAGCAGCTTAACTAGCGGGTACGAGCAGTACTTC. The full variable domain, rest sourced from reference TRBV7-2 and TRBJ2-7, is GAGVSQSPSNKVTEKGKDVELRCDPISGHTALYWYRQSLGQGLEFLIYFQGNSAPDKSGLPSDRFSAERTGGSVSTLTIQRTQQEDSAVYLCASSLTSGYEQYFGPGTRLTVT.

The chain uses TRBV5-5 and TRBJ2-3; 12 bases line up with TRBD1. V lost 3 bases to trimming and J lost 5 bases; unmatched junction nucleotides: 7. Germline CDR1 and CDR2: SGHKS and YYEKEE (reference sequence). The CDR3 is 16 amino acids. CDR3 protein: CASSSRDRGHLDTQYF. In DNA, the CDR3 is TGTGCCAGCAGCTCTAGGGACAGGGGGCATTTAGATACGCAGTATTTT.

The rearrangement uses TRBV7-2 and TRBJ2-2; 7 positions agree with TRBD2. The trim removed 5 bases at V and 6 bases at J, leaving 3 bases unmatched. The CDR3 loop spans 13 amino acids. The germline CDR1 and CDR2 sequences are SGHTA and FQGNSA. CDR3 region: CASSETSAGELFF. The DNA for the CDR3 is TGTGCCAGCAGCGAAACTAGCGCCGGGGAGCTGTTTTTT.

In its sample, this clone was seen once. The chain has TRBV5-1 and TRBJ2-3; 13 nucleotides agree with TRBD2. Per the germline V gene, CDR1 is SGHRS and CDR2 is YFSETQ. This CDR3 is built from 17 residues. Unmatched junction bases numbered 6, after V lost 4 bases and J lost 1 base. This CDR3 reads CASSPGLAGVGTDTQYF. As DNA, the CDR3 is TGCGCCAGCAGCCCTGGACTAGCGGGGGTGGGCACAGATACGCAGTATTTT.

V usage is TRBV21-1 and J usage is TRBJ1-2; the table calls TRBD1, which could not be checked here. TRBV21-1 is a known pseudogene. The CDR3 spans 16 residues. The CDR3 DNA is TGTGCCAGCAGCAGAAGAGAACCCTATCGTAGGGGGGGCTACACCTTC. This gives the protein CASSRREPYRRGGYTF.

This rearrangement joins TRBV5-1 to TRBJ2-5, with D maybe TRBD1 (6 bases). CDR3 length: 14 residues. Trimming took 4 bases from V and 0 from J, leaving 10 bases between them. CDR1 SGHRS and CDR2 YFSETQ come from the germline V gene. This chain's CDR3 is CASSRDTNQETQYF. Written as DNA, the CDR3 is TGCGCCAGCAGCAGGGACACCAACCAAGAGACCCAGTACTTC.